This T cell receptor beta chain originates from a study of cytomegalovirus exposure and HLA in healthy donors. Study findings and constraints: Across donors, presence/absence analyses took sequencing depth to be roughly uniform. Earlier analysis found most TCR beta V segments productive about 90% or about 30% of the time. Further analysis, carried out later, found HLA-associated TCR beta chains more clonally expanded than equally common other chains. TCR beta V- and J-gene trimming, according to a later analysis, was linked to a missense DCLRE1C variant.

Germline V lookup: CDR1 SGHTA, CDR2 FQGNSA. Trimming removed 5 bases from V and 7 bases from J, with 20 bases in between. There are 15 residues in the CDR3. To note about this clone: Its target is unknown.

Vbeta (60) and Jbeta (13) primers were used in the PCR. Profiled with immunoSEQ multiplex PCR; TCRdb holds only in-frame clones, not every one. The table shows 190,000 or so clones, with approximately 78% occurring only once. The chain is built from TRBV7-2 and TRBJ2-5, with D maybe TRBD2 (5 bases). The sequence was collected from a woman in her 50s in good health and CMV-seropositive. Sequenced: PBMCs. The CDR3 sequence: CASSGRTDPRGTQYF. The CDR3, as DNA: TGTGCCAGCAGCGGAAGGACTGATCCCCGGGGGACCCAGTACTTC.